These 7 T cell receptor beta chains originate from one sample sequenced in a study of cytomegalovirus exposure and HLA in healthy donors. Amplification used 60 Vbeta primers and 13 Jbeta primers. Using immunoSEQ multiplex PCR, the repertoire was profiled, and TCRdb retains in-frame clones only, with some absent. Among about 76,000 clones, about 77% were seen once, and the ten largest hold 2% to 3%. Sequencing was done on a sample of PBMCs. The receptors were sampled from a male donor in good health and CMV-seropositive.

The CDR3 nucleotides are TGTGCCAGCAGTGTTCGCGGGGCGGAACCAGATACGCAGTATTTT. It specifies CASSVRGAEPDTQYF. This rearrangement joins TRBV6-4 to TRBJ2-3; a possible D gene is TRBD2 (6 bases). CDR3 length: 15 residues. Germline V gene data show CDR1 as MRHNA and CDR2 as SNTAGT. V lost 4 bases, J lost 4 bases, and 15 bases lay in between.

The chain is built from TRBV5-6 and TRBJ2-2; TRBD1 aligns across 9 bases. The CDR3 spans 16 residues. V dropped 4 bases and J dropped 1; count of bases not matched to a gene: 5. Germline loops: CDR1 SGHDT, CDR2 YYEEEE. The CDR3 region has the DNA TGTGCCAGCAGCAAACCGGGACAGGGGAACACCGGGGAGCTGTTTTTT. Translation gives CASSKPGQGNTGELFF.

The rearrangement links TRBV7-2 to TRBJ2-7, with TRBD2 matching 11 bases. The length of the CDR3 is 17 residues. Per the germline V gene, CDR1 is SGHTA and CDR2 is FQGNSA. V lost 4 bases to trimming and J lost 1 base; unmatched junction nucleotides: 9. In DNA form, the CDR3 reads TGTGCCAGCAGCTGGAGAATAGCGGGAGGGGTGTCCTACGAGCAGTACTTC. Translation: CASSWRIAGGVSYEQYF.

This clone was counted a few times. This rearrangement joins TRBV14 to TRBJ1-1; D unresolved. The length of the CDR3 is 13 residues. Looked up from germline, CDR1 is SGHDN and CDR2 is FVKESK. Trimming took 0 bases from V and 1 from J, leaving 3 bases between them. This chain's CDR3 is CASSQDQNTEAFF. The CDR3 DNA follows: TGTGCCAGCAGCCAAGATCAGAACACTGAAGCTTTCTTT. The whole variable domain, remainder taken from reference TRBV14 and TRBJ1-1, is EAGVTQFPSHSVIEKGQTVTLRCDPISGHDNLYWYRRVMGKEIKFLLHFVKESKQDESGMPNNRFLAERTGGTYSTLKVQPAELEDSGVYFCASSQDQNTEAFFGQGTRLTVV.

The chain is built from TRBV2 and TRBJ2-1; perhaps TRBD1 as D (6 bases). Per the germline V gene, CDR1 is SNHLY and CDR2 is FYNNEI. V was shortened by 6 bases and J by 10 bases, with 19 bases between the two germline ends. The CDR3 consists of 14 residues. CDR3 in amino acids: CASSPGVRVWEQFF. The DNA of the CDR3 is TGTGCCAGCAGCCCAGGGGTGCGGGTATGGGAGCAGTTCTTC.

This clone was observed a single time. The chain is built from TRBV19 and TRBJ1-3; D unresolved. CDR1 LNHDA and CDR2 SQIVND come from the germline V gene (reference sequence). V lost 5 bases and J 0 bases, leaving 5 bases between the germline ends. This CDR3 has 13 residues. The CDR3: CASSPGSGNTIYF. CDR3 bases: TGTGCCAGTAGTCCGGGCTCTGGAAACACCATATATTTT.

The V call is TRBV30, the J call TRBJ1-2, with 8 bases matching TRBD1. This CDR3 is 13 amino acids long. V trimming: 0 bases; J trimming: 7 bases; junction bases outside the gene matches: 4. Germline lookup yields CDR1 GTSNPN and CDR2 SVGIG (reference sequence). This CDR3 reads CAWSVGGQAGYTF. CDR3 coding DNA: TGTGCCTGGAGTGTAGGGGGACAGGCTGGCTACACCTTC.